Shown below are 18 T cell receptor beta chains from a single sample sequenced in a study of lymphopenia after photon versus proton radiotherapy. Some clones are missing from TCRdb's copy, which holds only in-frame ones; the method was immunoSEQ multiplex PCR. Of around 70,000 clones in the sample, around 92% were seen once. Material: peripheral blood, obtained from a patient treated with photon-based radiotherapy. The receptors were sampled from a woman aged 40 to 50 with cholangiocarcinoma.

The chain joins TRBV7-9 to TRBJ2-1; TRBD2 matches at 13 bases. CDR1 is SEHNR, CDR2 FQNEAQ, per germline (reference sequence). V lost 4 bases to trimming and J lost 4 bases; unmatched junction nucleotides: 7. The CDR3 extends over 17 amino acids. The CDR3 DNA sequence: TGTGCCAGCAGCTACACGCCGGGACTAGCGGGATACAATGAGCAGTTCTTC. The encoded protein is CASSYTPGLAGYNEQFF.

The chain is built from TRBV15 and TRBJ1-1, with D uncertain. The ends were cut back, 0 bases at V and 6 bases at J, with 11 bases in the middle. The CDR3 is 14 residues long. Germline V CDR1 and CDR2: LNHNV, YYDKDF (reference sequence). This CDR3 is CATSRDAGRAEAFF. As DNA, the CDR3 is TGTGCCACCAGCAGAGATGCGGGGAGGGCTGAAGCTTTCTTT. Drawing the rest from reference TRBV15 and TRBJ1-1, the complete variable domain is DAMVIQNPRYQVTQFGKPVTLSCSQTLNHNVMYWYQQKSSQAPKLLFHYYDKDFNNEADTPDNFQSRRPNTSFCFLDIRSPGLGDTAMYLCATSRDAGRAEAFFGQGTRLTVV.

The rearrangement joins TRBV19 to TRBJ1-1; tentatively, D is TRBD1 (5 bases). V lost 6 bases and J 1 base, leaving 12 bases between the germline ends. Germline V gene sequence: CDR1 LNHDA, CDR2 SQIVND (reference sequence). This CDR3 spans 14 amino acids. Written as DNA, the CDR3 is TGTGCCAGTAGGACCGGGACCCAGAACACTGAAGCTTTCTTT. It translates to CASRTGTQNTEAFF. Full variable domain (remainder filled in from reference TRBV19 and TRBJ1-1): DGGITQSPKYLFRKEGQNVTLSCEQNLNHDAMYWYRQDPGQGLRLIYYSQIVNDFQKGDIAEGYSVSREKKESFPLTVTSAQKNPTAFYLCASRTGTQNTEAFFGQGTRLTVV.

This chain links TRBV28 with TRBJ2-7; D unclear. The germline CDR1 and CDR2 sequences are MDHEN and SYDVKM. This CDR3 has 15 amino acids. V was trimmed by 5 bases and J by 1 base, leaving 15 bases between them. The CDR3 loop is CASSPEGVSSYEQYF. The CDR3 DNA sequence: TGTGCCAGCAGTCCCGAAGGTGTGAGTTCCTACGAGCAGTACTTC.

This clone was detected only once. The chain joins TRBV10-2 to TRBJ1-5; D call uncertain. Germline CDR1 WSHSY, CDR2 SAAADI. V was trimmed by 8 bases and J by 4 bases, leaving 18 bases between them. The CDR3 is made up of 15 amino acids. The CDR3 protein is CASRRQAEENQPQHF. DNA of the CDR3: TGCGCCAGCCGCCGCCAGGCGGAGGAGAATCAGCCCCAGCATTTT.

This clone was recorded only once. The chain is built from TRBV10-3 and TRBJ1-1, with TRBD1 as a possible D gene (5 bases). Trimming cost V 4 bases and J 11 bases, with 17 bases left between them. The CDR3 sequence is 13 residues long. Germline loops: CDR1 ENHRY, CDR2 SYGVKD. The DNA for the CDR3 is TGTGCCATCAGTGTGGTAGCTGGGGACGAGGCTTTCTTT. Amino acid sequence: CAISVVAGDEAFF.

This chain uses TRBV27 with TRBJ1-1; D is perhaps TRBD1 (5 bases). CDR3 length: 14 residues. The germline V gene encodes CDR1 MNHEY and CDR2 SMNVEV (reference sequence). The V end was cut by 5 bases, the J end by 5 bases, with 15 bases between. The CDR3 sequence: CASSVGGGGTEAFF. For the CDR3, the DNA is TGTGCCAGCAGTGTCGGGGGAGGAGGGACTGAAGCTTTCTTT.

The chain couples TRBV9 to TRBJ1-1; D not certain. Germline V gives CDR1 SGDLS, CDR2 YYNGEE. Trimming removed 5 bases from V and 6 bases from J, with 11 bases in between. The CDR3 runs to 12 residues. In nucleotides, the CDR3 is TGTGCCAGCAGACGAGACAATTCTGAAGCTTTCTTT. This encodes CASRRDNSEAFF.

This sequence joins TRBV11-2 and TRBJ2-2; D is perhaps TRBD1 or TRBD2 (5 bases each). Deletions cut 5 bases from V and 1 base from J, with 5 bases between. This CDR3 is 13 amino acids long. CDR1 SGHAT and CDR2 FQNNGV come from the germline V gene. The CDR3 loop reads CASSGGNTGELFF. The CDR3 coding sequence is TGTGCCAGCAGCGGGGGGAACACCGGGGAGCTGTTTTTT.

This chain joins TRBV19 and TRBJ1-5; perhaps TRBD1 as D (5 bases). The CDR3 sequence is 17 residues long. V lost 3 bases and J 2 bases, leaving 17 bases between the germline ends. The V gene's germline CDR1 is LNHDA and CDR2 SQIVND (reference sequence). This CDR3 is CASSISGQGTGNQPQHF. CDR3 coding DNA: TGTGCCAGTAGTATTTCCGGACAAGGGACCGGCAATCAGCCCCAGCATTTT.

This clone has just one count. The chain links TRBV28 to TRBJ2-5; 8 positions match TRBD1. Germline CDR1 reads MDHEN; CDR2 reads SYDVKM. The CDR3 loop spans 15 amino acids. After removal of 4 bases from V and 4 bases from J, the junction contained 8 bases not matched to a gene. Here the CDR3 DNA reads TGTGCCAGCAGTTCTCCCGGGACAGGTATAGAGACCCAGTACTTC. Translating gives CASSSPGTGIETQYF.

The chain joins TRBV11-1 to TRBJ2-5, with 7 bases matching TRBD1. CDR1 is SGHAT and CDR2 is FQDESV in the germline V gene (reference sequence). The CDR3 contains 15 residues. The J segment lost 3 bases and the V segment lost 1 base, leaving 5 bases of the junction unmatched. In DNA, the CDR3 is TGTGCCAGCAGCTTAGGACAGGGAATCAAAGAGACCCAGTACTTC. It translates to CASSLGQGIKETQYF.

V is TRBV7-2 and J is TRBJ2-5, with D possibly TRBD2 on 6 matching bases. CDR1 is SGHTA and CDR2 is FQGNSA in the germline V gene. CDR3 length equals 14 residues. V was cut by 1 base and J by 4 bases, with 10 bases left in between. The CDR3, as DNA: TGTGCCAGCAGCTTAGTATTAGCGGCAGAGACCCAGTACTTC. It specifies CASSLVLAAETQYF. Together with reference TRBV7-2 and TRBJ2-5, the CDR3 gives the full variable domain: GAGVSQSPSNKVTEKGKDVELRCDPISGHTALYWYRQSLGQGLEFLIYFQGNSAPDKSGLPSDRFSAERTGGSVSTLTIQRTQQEDSAVYLCASSLVLAAETQYFGPGTRLLVL.

The rearrangement links TRBV15 to TRBJ1-4, with D possibly TRBD1 on 6 matching bases. The CDR3 is made up of 15 amino acids. Germline CDR1 and CDR2: LNHNV and YYDKDF (reference sequence). The ends were cut back, 0 bases at V and 4 bases at J, with 9 bases in the middle. In nucleotides, the CDR3 is TGTGCCACCAGCAGAGAGGGGGGCCATAATGAAAAACTGTTTTTT. Its translation is CATSREGGHNEKLFF.

The chain couples TRBV29-1 to TRBJ1-2; D is undetermined. Trimming stripped 2 bases from V and 8 bases from J, with 9 bases between. The germline V gene has CDR1 SQVTM and CDR2 ANQGSEA. The CDR3 runs 11 residues. The CDR3 bases are TGCAGCGTTGAAACCGGGCTCGGCTACACCTTC. Its protein is CSVETGLGYTF.

The gene calls are TRBV18 and TRBJ2-2; D unclear. CDR1 and CDR2 (germline): KGHSH, LQKENI. This CDR3 comprises 13 residues. V was trimmed by 1 base and J by 1 base, leaving 1 base between them. The CDR3 bases are TGTGCCAGCTCACCACAGAACACCGGGGAGCTGTTTTTT. Its protein product is CASSPQNTGELFF.

V and J are TRBV5-1 and TRBJ1-2; 8 positions match TRBD1. CDR1 is SGHRS, CDR2 YFSETQ, per germline. The V gene end was trimmed by 2 bases and the J gene end by 4 bases; junction bases not matched to a gene: 4. This CDR3 contains 14 residues. The CDR3 protein is CASSFSGGPYGYTF. Written as DNA, the CDR3 is TGCGCCAGCAGCTTCTCAGGGGGCCCCTATGGCTACACCTTC.

This chain uses TRBV7-9 with TRBJ1-4; TRBD1 might be the D (5 bases). V was trimmed by 2 bases and J by 8 bases, leaving 24 bases between them. CDR3 length: 18 amino acids. Germline CDR1 SEHNR, CDR2 FQNEAQ (reference sequence). CDR3: CASSLLTPVSGRREKLFF. DNA of the CDR3: TGTGCCAGCAGCTTACTAACTCCGGTGTCAGGGAGAAGAGAAAAACTGTTTTTT.